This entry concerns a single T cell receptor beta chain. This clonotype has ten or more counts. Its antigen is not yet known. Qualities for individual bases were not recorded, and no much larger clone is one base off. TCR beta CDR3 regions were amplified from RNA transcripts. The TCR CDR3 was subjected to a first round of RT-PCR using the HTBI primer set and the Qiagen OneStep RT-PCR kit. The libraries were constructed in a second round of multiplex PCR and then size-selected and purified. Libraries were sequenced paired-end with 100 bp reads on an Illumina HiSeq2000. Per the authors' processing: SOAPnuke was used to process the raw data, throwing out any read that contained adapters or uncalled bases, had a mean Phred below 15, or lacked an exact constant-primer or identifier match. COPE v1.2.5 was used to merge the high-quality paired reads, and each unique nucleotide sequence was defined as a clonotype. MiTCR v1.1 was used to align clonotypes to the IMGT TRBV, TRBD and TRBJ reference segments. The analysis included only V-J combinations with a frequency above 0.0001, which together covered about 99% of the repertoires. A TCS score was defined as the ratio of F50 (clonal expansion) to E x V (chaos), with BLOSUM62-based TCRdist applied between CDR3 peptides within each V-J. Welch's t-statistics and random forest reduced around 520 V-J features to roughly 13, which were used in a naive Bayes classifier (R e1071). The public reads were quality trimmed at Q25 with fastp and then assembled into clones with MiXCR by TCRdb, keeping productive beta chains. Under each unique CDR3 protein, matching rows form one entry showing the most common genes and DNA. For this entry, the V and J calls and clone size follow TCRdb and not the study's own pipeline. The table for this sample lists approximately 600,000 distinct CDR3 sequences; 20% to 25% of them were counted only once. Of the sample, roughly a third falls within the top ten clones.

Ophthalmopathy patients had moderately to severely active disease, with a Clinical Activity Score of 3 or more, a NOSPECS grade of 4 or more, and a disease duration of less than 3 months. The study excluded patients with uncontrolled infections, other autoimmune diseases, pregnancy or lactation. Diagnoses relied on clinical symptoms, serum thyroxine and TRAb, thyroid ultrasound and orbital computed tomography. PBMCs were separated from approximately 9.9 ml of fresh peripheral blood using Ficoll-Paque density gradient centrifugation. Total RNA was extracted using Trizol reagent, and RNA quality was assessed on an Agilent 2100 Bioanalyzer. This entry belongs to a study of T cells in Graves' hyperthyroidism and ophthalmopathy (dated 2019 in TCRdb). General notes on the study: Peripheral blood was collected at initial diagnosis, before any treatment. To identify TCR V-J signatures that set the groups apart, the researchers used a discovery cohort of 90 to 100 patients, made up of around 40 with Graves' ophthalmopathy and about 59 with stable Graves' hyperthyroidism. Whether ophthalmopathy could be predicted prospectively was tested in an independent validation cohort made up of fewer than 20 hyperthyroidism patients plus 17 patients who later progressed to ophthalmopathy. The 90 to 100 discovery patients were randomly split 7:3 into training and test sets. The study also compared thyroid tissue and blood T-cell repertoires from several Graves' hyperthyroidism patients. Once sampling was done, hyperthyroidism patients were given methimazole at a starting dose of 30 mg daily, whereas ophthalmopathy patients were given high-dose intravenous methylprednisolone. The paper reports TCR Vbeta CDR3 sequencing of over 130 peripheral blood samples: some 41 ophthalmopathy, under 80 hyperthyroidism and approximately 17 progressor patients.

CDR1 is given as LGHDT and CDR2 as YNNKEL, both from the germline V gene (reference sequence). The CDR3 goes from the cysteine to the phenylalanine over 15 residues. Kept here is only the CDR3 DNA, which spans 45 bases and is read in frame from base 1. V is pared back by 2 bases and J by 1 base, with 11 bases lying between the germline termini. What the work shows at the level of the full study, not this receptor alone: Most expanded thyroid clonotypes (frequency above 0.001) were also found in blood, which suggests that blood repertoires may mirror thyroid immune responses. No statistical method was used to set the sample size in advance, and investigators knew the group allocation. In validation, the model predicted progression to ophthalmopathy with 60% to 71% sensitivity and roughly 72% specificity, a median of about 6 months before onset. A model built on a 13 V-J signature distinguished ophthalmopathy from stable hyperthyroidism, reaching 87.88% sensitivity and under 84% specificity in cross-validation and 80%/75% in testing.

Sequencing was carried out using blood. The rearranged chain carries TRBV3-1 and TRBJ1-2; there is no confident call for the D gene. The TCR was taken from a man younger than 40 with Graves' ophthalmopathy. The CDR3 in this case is CASSQRIGLNYGYTF. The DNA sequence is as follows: TGTGCCAGCAGCCAACGAATAGGACTTAACTATGGCTACACCTTC.